The clone carrying this TCR beta chain was found once. This sample stems from a study of radiotherapy plus CTLA-4 blockade in lung cancer. Study details: Of all patients, around 18% responded objectively and 31% showed disease control.

The repertoire was sequenced with immunoSEQ multiplex PCR; TCRdb's copy has only in-frame clones and lacks some. Here the sample spans 80,000 to 100,000 clones, roughly four fifths being singletons. Unmatched junction bases numbered 3, after V lost 5 bases and J lost 4 bases. CDR1 is SGDLS and CDR2 is YYNGEE in the germline V gene. This CDR3 is built from 13 residues. The J gene is TRBJ1-2, the V gene TRBV9; 9 bases match TRBD1. The sequence was obtained from a human donor with non-small cell lung cancer who had a partial response to radiotherapy plus ipilimumab. The sample in question was peripheral blood, obtained from a patient treated with radiotherapy plus ipilimumab. This CDR3 reads CASRGTGFYGYTF. The DNA for the CDR3 is TGTGCCAGCAGGGGGACAGGGTTCTATGGCTACACCTTC.